The clone carrying this T cell receptor beta chain has a handful of counts. The sample originates from a study of radiotherapy plus CTLA-4 blockade in lung cancer. At the level of the study: Objective responses emerged in around a sixth of patients, and around 30% attained disease control.

Sequencing used immunoSEQ multiplex PCR; TCRdb keeps in-frame clones, though not all of them. Here the sample spans over 85,000 clones, 65% to 85% being singletons. Germline V gives CDR1 LNHDA, CDR2 SQIVND (reference sequence). V lost 5 bases to trimming and J lost 1 base, with 11 bases between them. The CDR3 runs to 14 residues. This clonotype was obtained from a human donor with non-small cell lung cancer who had a partial response to radiotherapy plus ipilimumab. Some clones in this sample may be carry-over from other donors' samples. The specimen comprised peripheral blood, sampled from a patient treated with radiotherapy plus ipilimumab. V and J are TRBV19 and TRBJ1-1; unclear D gene. CDR3 loop: CASSDRHGNTEAFF. In nucleotides, the CDR3 is TGTGCCAGTAGTGACCGACACGGGAACACTGAAGCTTTCTTT.